The rows below give T cell receptor beta chains drawn from one sample of a study of tumor and adjacent non-tumor tissue in lung cancer. TCRdb processed the multiplex PCR reads anew with MiXCR; each CDR3 protein has one entry. The sample carries under 150,000 distinct CDR3 sequences, around 61% recorded once. The sequencing sample was made of lung tumor tissue. The source is a man in his sixties with small cell lung cancer. Each CDR3 is given with its conserved first and last residue. Fields, in order: J gene, V gene, D gene, clone size, CDR3 DNA, CDR3 protein. A D gene is named only where the DNA matches it firmly. Clone sizes are given selectively: once, few, many, or a class where the clone is expanded.

j_call: TRBJ2-6; v_call: TRBV11-3; d_call: TRBD1; clone_size: once; cdr3_nt: TGTGCCAGCAGCTCAGGAGGGGGACAGGGATATTCTGAGGCCAACGTCCTGACTTTC; cdr3_aa: CASSSGGGQGYSEANVLTF
j_call: TRBJ1-5; v_call: TRBV6-6; d_call: TRBD1; clone_size: few; cdr3_nt: TGTGCCAGCAGACTTGGACAGGGTGGGTGGCAGCCCCAGCATTTT; cdr3_aa: CASRLGQGGWQPQHF
j_call: TRBJ1-2; v_call: TRBV29-1; d_call: -; clone_size: once; cdr3_nt: TGCAGCGTTGAAAGCCAGGCTTATCAAAGCTACACCTTC; cdr3_aa: CSVESQAYQSYTF
j_call: TRBJ2-5; v_call: TRBV6-6; d_call: TRBD1; clone_size: -; cdr3_nt: TGTGCCAGGGATATCCGGGACAGAAAAATAAGAGAGACCCAGTACTTC; cdr3_aa: CARDIRDRKIRETQYF
j_call: TRBJ1-3; v_call: TRBV6-5; d_call: -; clone_size: -; cdr3_nt: TGTGCCAGCAGTTACTCCCCGTATATGGACACCGTATATTTT; cdr3_aa: CASSYSPYMDTVYF
j_call: TRBJ2-3; v_call: TRBV4-1; d_call: -; clone_size: -; cdr3_nt: TGCGCCAGCAGCCAAGATGCCTCAGATACGCAGTATTTT; cdr3_aa: CASSQDASDTQYF
j_call: TRBJ2-5; v_call: TRBV11-2; d_call: -; clone_size: -; cdr3_nt: TGTGCCAGCAGCCGCCGAGGAGGCGGAGGCTACCAAGAGACCCACTACTTC; cdr3_aa: CASSRRGGGGYQETHYF
j_call: TRBJ2-5; v_call: TRBV6-5; d_call: -; clone_size: -; cdr3_nt: TGTGCCAGCAGTTACGATCAGATGTACGAGACCCAGTACTTC; cdr3_aa: CASSYDQMYETQYF
j_call: TRBJ2-3; v_call: TRBV11-3; d_call: -; clone_size: -; cdr3_nt: TGTGCCAGCAACTCCGACGGCGGGCTTCCCACAGATACGCAGTATTTC; cdr3_aa: CASNSDGGLPTDTQYF
j_call: TRBJ2-1; v_call: TRBV20-1; d_call: TRBD2; clone_size: -; cdr3_nt: TGCTATTGCACAGGACTAGCGGGAGAGAGGGGCTCCTACAATGAGCAGTTTTTC; cdr3_aa: CYCTGLAGERGSYNEQFF
j_call: TRBJ2-1; v_call: TRBV11-3; d_call: TRBD2; clone_size: -; cdr3_nt: TGTTCCAGCAGCTCGGGACTGGCGGGAGAGCCCTACAATGAGCAGTTCTTC; cdr3_aa: CSSSSGLAGEPYNEQFF
j_call: TRBJ2-1; v_call: TRBV12-3/TRBV12-4; d_call: -; clone_size: -; cdr3_nt: TGTGCCAGCAGTTTAGCGCGTGGCAAATCCTACAATGAGCAGTTCTTC; cdr3_aa: CASSLARGKSYNEQFF
j_call: TRBJ2-2; v_call: TRBV11-3; d_call: -; clone_size: -; cdr3_nt: TGTGTCGGCAGCTTAGTGGTGAACACCGGGGAGCTGTTTTTT; cdr3_aa: CVGSLVVNTGELFF
j_call: TRBJ2-2; v_call: TRBV5-5; d_call: -; clone_size: -; cdr3_nt: TGTACCAGCAGCTTGTTGTATAGGGCGGCCGGGGAGCTGTTTTTT; cdr3_aa: CTSSLLYRAAGELFF
j_call: TRBJ2-1; v_call: TRBV6-2/TRBV6-3; d_call: TRBD1; clone_size: few; cdr3_nt: TGTGCCAGCAGTTACTCGGGACAGACTTACAATGAGCAGTTCTTC; cdr3_aa: CASSYSGQTYNEQFF
j_call: TRBJ2-1; v_call: TRBV11-2; d_call: -; clone_size: once; cdr3_nt: TGTGCCAGCAGCTTAGATTCCCGGGTCGATGAGCGGTTCTTC; cdr3_aa: CASSLDSRVDERFF
j_call: TRBJ2-7; v_call: TRBV7-8; d_call: TRBD2; clone_size: -; cdr3_nt: TGTGCCAGCAGCTCAGGATACGGGACTAGTGTTGACGAGCAGTACTTC; cdr3_aa: CASSSGYGTSVDEQYF
j_call: TRBJ2-4; v_call: TRBV5-8; d_call: TRBD1; clone_size: -; cdr3_nt: TGTGCCAGCAGCGCTCTTCCCGGGACAGGGATGGGCATTCAGTACTTC; cdr3_aa: CASSALPGTGMGIQYF
j_call: TRBJ2-5; v_call: TRBV20-1; d_call: -; clone_size: -; cdr3_nt: TGCAGTGCTAGAGAAAACAGGCCCGAGACCCAGAACTTC; cdr3_aa: CSARENRPETQNF
j_call: TRBJ2-2; v_call: TRBV6-6; d_call: -; clone_size: -; cdr3_nt: TGTGCCAGCGGTCCGGGGAGGTCTACCGGGGAGCTGTTTTTT; cdr3_aa: CASGPGRSTGELFF
j_call: TRBJ2-5; v_call: TRBV7-9; d_call: TRBD1; clone_size: few; cdr3_nt: TGTGCCAGCAGCCCGCCGACAGGGGCGAAGACCCAGTACTTC; cdr3_aa: CASSPPTGAKTQYF
j_call: TRBJ2-3; v_call: TRBV11-2; d_call: -; clone_size: -; cdr3_nt: TGTGCCAGCAGCGTAGTAGGGGGGGCGCCGGTAGATACGCAGTATTTT; cdr3_aa: CASSVVGGAPVDTQYF
j_call: TRBJ2-2; v_call: TRBV28; d_call: -; clone_size: -; cdr3_nt: TGTGCCAGCAACGGAATCGGGCAGGGGTGGAACGGGGAGCTGTTTTTT; cdr3_aa: CASNGIGQGWNGELFF
j_call: TRBJ1-1; v_call: TRBV29-1; d_call: TRBD1; clone_size: many; cdr3_nt: TGCAGCACTAGACAGGGTATCACTGAAGCTTTCTTT; cdr3_aa: CSTRQGITEAFF
j_call: TRBJ2-1; v_call: TRBV12-3/TRBV12-4; d_call: -; clone_size: -; cdr3_nt: TGTGCCAGCAGTTTGGTCCGGGGTATAGGTGAGCAGTTCTTC; cdr3_aa: CASSLVRGIGEQFF
j_call: TRBJ2-1; v_call: TRBV11-2; d_call: TRBD2; clone_size: -; cdr3_nt: TGTGCCAGCAGCTTAATTCTGAACGGGAGGCAGCTCTTC; cdr3_aa: CASSLILNGRQLF
j_call: TRBJ1-5; v_call: TRBV6-2/TRBV6-3; d_call: -; clone_size: -; cdr3_nt: TGTGCCAGCAGCCCCGCCGGCATCCCAGCCCGGCATTTT; cdr3_aa: CASSPAGIPARHF